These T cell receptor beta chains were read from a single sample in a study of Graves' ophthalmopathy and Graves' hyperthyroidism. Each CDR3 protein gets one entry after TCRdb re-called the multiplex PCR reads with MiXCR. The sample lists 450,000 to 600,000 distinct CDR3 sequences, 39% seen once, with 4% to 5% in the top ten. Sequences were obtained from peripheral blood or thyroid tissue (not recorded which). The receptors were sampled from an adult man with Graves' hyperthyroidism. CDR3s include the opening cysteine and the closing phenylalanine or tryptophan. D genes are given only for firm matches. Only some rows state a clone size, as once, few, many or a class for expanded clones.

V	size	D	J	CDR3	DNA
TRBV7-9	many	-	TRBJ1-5	CASSLSLSGGGEPQHF	TGTGCCAGCAGCCTGAGTCTATCCGGGGGCGGAGAGCCCCAGCATTTT
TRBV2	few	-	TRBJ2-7	CASSDGSLYEQYF	TGTGCCAGCAGTGACGGCAGCTTATACGAGCAGTACTTC
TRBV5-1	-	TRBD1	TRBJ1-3	CASSSGGVGNTIYF	TGCGCCAGCAGCTCAGGGGGCGTCGGAAACACCATATATTTT
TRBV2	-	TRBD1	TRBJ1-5	CARSIGQDGWAQHF	TGTGCCAGGTCGATCGGACAGGATGGGTGGGCCCAGCATTTT
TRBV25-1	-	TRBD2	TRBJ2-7	CASSARGEGLTYYEQYF	TGTGCCAGCAGTGCTAGAGGTGAGGGACTAACCTACTACGAGCAGTACTTC
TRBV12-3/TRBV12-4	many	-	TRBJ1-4	CASSLRGPGEKLFF	TGTGCCAGCAGTTTACGGGGGCCGGGGGAAAAACTGTTTTTT
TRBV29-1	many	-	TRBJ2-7	CSVEDLTDYEQYF	TGCAGCGTTGAAGATCTTACAGACTACGAGCAGTACTTC
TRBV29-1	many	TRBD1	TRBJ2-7	CSVERWQGAHEQYF	TGCAGCGTTGAAAGATGGCAGGGGGCCCACGAGCAGTACTTC
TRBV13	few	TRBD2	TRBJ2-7	CASSGKRGGSYEQYF	TGTGCCAGCAGTGGCAAGCGGGGGGGTTCCTACGAGCAGTACTTC
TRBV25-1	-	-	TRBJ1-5	CASLAGGSNQPQHF	TGTGCCAGCTTGGCCGGTGGTAGCAATCAGCCCCAGCATTTT
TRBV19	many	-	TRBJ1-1	CASSPRTELMNTEAFF	TGTGCCAGTAGTCCGAGGACGGAGCTGATGAACACTGAAGCTTTCTTT
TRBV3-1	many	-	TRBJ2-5	CASSQRRQETQYF	TGTGCCAGCAGCCAACGGCGTCAAGAGACCCAGTACTTC
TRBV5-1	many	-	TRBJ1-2	CASSLGTVDNYGYTF	TGCGCCAGCAGCTTGGGGACAGTAGATAACTATGGCTACACCTTC
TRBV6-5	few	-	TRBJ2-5	CASSYRRGAGETQYF	TGTGCCAGCAGTTACCGTAGGGGGGCGGGAGAGACCCAGTACTTC
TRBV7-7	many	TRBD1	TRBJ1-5	CASSSQGTGCRQPQHF	TGTGCTAGCAGCTCCCAAGGGACAGGGTGTCGTCAGCCCCAGCATTTT
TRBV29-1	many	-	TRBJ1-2	CSIWQRTNYGYTF	TGCAGCATTTGGCAACGGACTAACTATGGCTACACCTTC
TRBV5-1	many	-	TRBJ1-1	CASSLGGILSGTEAFF	TGCGCCAGCAGCTTGGGAGGGATCCTATCGGGGACTGAAGCTTTCTTT
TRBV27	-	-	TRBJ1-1	CASSFLDRRNTEAFF	TGTGCCAGCAGTTTTCTAGACAGGCGGAACACTGAAGCTTTCTTT
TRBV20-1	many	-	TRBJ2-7	CSARHEWRGPYEQYF	TGCAGTGCTAGACATGAGTGGCGGGGGCCCTACGAGCAGTACTTC
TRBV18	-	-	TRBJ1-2	CASSPRQQDFNYGYTF	TGTGCCAGCTCACCACGACAGCAAGACTTTAACTATGGCTACACCTTC
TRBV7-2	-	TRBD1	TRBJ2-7	CASSLEGGRDTQYF	TGTGCCAGCAGCTTAGAAGGGGGCAGGGATACGCAGTACTTC
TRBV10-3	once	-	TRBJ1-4	CASSGKRGAYGEKLFF	TGTGCCAGCAGTGGGAAAAGGGGCGCCTATGGAGAAAAACTGTTTTTT
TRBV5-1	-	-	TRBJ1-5	CASSRGTPGEPQHF	TGCGCCAGCAGCCGCGGGACCCCGGGAGAGCCCCAGCATTTT
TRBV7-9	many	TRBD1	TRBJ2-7	CASSPGTAAFGEQYF	TGTGCCAGCAGCCCCGGGACAGCTGCTTTTGGCGAGCAGTACTTC
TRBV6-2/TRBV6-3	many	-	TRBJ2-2	CASSYVTNTGELFF	TGTGCCAGCAGTTACGTGACGAACACCGGGGAGCTGTTTTTT
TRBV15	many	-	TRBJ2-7	CATSRAGYEQYF	TGTGCCACCAGCAGAGCTGGCTACGAGCAGTACTTC
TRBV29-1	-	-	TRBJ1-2	CSVAGSNGYTF	TGCAGCGTTGCAGGGTCTAATGGCTACACCTTC
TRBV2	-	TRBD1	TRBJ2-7	CASTRTGGAYYHYEQYF	TGTGCCAGCACCCGGACAGGGGGCGCTTATTATCACTACGAGCAGTACTTC
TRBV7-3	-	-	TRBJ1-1	CASSLTLWGTEAFF	TGTGCCAGCAGTTTAACCCTTTGGGGCACTGAAGCTTTCTTT
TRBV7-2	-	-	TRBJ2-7	CASSSPNQLNEQYF	TGTGCCAGCAGCTCCCCTAACCAGCTGAACGAGCAGTACTTC
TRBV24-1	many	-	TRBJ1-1	CATRNNQERGLNTEAFF	TGTGCCACCCGTAATAATCAGGAAAGAGGTTTGAACACTGAAGCTTTCTTT
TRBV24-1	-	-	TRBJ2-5	CATSDYGQGETQYF	TGTGCCACCAGTGATTATGGTCAGGGTGAGACCCAGTACTTC
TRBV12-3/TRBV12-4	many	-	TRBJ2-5	CASSFQTKETQYF	TGTGCCAGCAGTTTCCAGACTAAAGAGACCCAGTACTTC